The 4 T cell receptor beta chains in this list originate from one sample, sequenced in a study of T cell repertoires in cytomegalovirus infection. TCRdb reprocessed the reads with MiXCR, giving one entry per CDR3 protein. The sample has just under 550,000 distinct CDR3 sequences; about 26% are singletons. Specimen: PBMCs. The origin of the receptors is a human donor in good health (CMV status not recorded). Some clones in this sample may be carry-over from other donors' samples.

This clonotype was found many times. The rearrangement uses TRBV7-8 and TRBJ2-7, with TRBD1 identical over 9 bases. The germline V gene encodes CDR1 SGHVS and CDR2 FQNEAQ. This CDR3 has 16 residues. With 0 bases clipped from V and 0 bases from J, the junction kept 3 bases outside the gene matches. The CDR3 sequence: CASSLAGTGFSYEQYV. In DNA form, the CDR3 reads TGTGCCAGCAGCTTAGCCGGGACAGGGTTCTCCTACGAGCAGTACGTC.

V is TRBV28 and J is TRBJ2-1; 9 bases match TRBD1. Germline V gene sequence: CDR1 MDHEN, CDR2 SYDVKM. J gave up 0 bases and V 5 bases, and 17 bases lay outside the gene matches. There are 20 residues in the CDR3. CDR3: CASSPAVIKGQGFSYNEQFF. CDR3 nucleotide sequence: TGTGCCAGCAGTCCAGCCGTGATAAAGGGACAGGGTTTCTCCTACAATGAGCAGTTCTTC.

Details on this clonotype: A read error may explain this, as a much larger clone is one base away. This chain uses TRBV28 with TRBJ1-2, with 9 nucleotides matching TRBD1. Germline loops: CDR1 MDHEN, CDR2 SYDVKM. CDR3 length: 12 amino acids. J was trimmed by 6 bases and V by 6 bases; bases with no gene match: 2. In DNA form, the CDR3 reads TGTGCCAGCAGGAGGACAGGGGATGGCTACACCTTC. Amino acids: CASRRTGDGYTF.

This sequence joins TRBV12-3 or TRBV12-4 and TRBJ2-3; 16 positions match TRBD2. V dropped 7 bases and J dropped 8; count of bases not matched to a gene: 9. The CDR3 totals 16 residues. CDR3 nucleotide sequence: TGTGCCAGCATCCTGGGACTAGCGGGAGGGGGTGGTACGCAGTATTTT. This codes for CASILGLAGGGGTQYF.